Below are 2 T cell receptor beta chains sequenced from a single sample in a study of T cells in Graves' hyperthyroidism and ophthalmopathy. Amplified regions were TCR beta CDR3 sequences from RNA transcripts. The TCR CDR3 first-round RT-PCR relied on the HTBI primer set. TCRdb re-called the multiplex PCR reads with MiXCR, one entry per CDR3 protein. The sample carries over 700,000 distinct CDR3 sequences, under 45% recorded once. Sequencing was done on a sample of blood. The source of these receptors is a middle-aged woman with Graves' hyperthyroidism.

V usage is TRBV10-3 and J usage is TRBJ2-7; D gene unclear. The J call may be faulty, since TRBJ2-1 better matches the DNA end. The CDR3 consists of 12 residues. Germline lookup yields CDR1 ENHRY and CDR2 SYGVKD. The CDR3 loop reads CAISSPANEQFF. As DNA, the CDR3 is TGTGCCATCAGCTCCCCTGCAAATGAGCAGTTCTTC.

This clonotype was detected many times. The genes are TRBV19 and TRBJ2-5, with TRBD1 matching over 8 bases. Germline V gene lookup returns CDR1 LNHDA and CDR2 SQIVND (reference sequence). The CDR3 sequence is 15 residues long. The junction had 7 bases not matched to a gene; V was cut back by 2 bases and J by 5 bases. The CDR3: CASSIRTGSYETQYF. For the CDR3, the DNA is TGTGCCAGTAGTATAAGGACAGGGTCGTACGAGACCCAGTACTTC.